Shown below are 13 T cell receptor beta chains from a single sample sequenced in a study of blood T cell repertoires in COVID-19. Generated by immunoSEQ multiplex PCR, the TCRdb table keeps only in-frame clones and is missing some. The repertoire has over 95,000 clones, roughly 84% of them found once; the top ten carry under 2%. The sequenced sample was peripheral blood. Every receptor here comes from a man between 65 and 80 years old with active or convalescent COVID-19.

The chain is built from TRBV6-1 and TRBJ1-6; D possibly corresponds to TRBD1 (5 bases). V was clipped by 2 bases and J by 15 bases, with 11 bases between them. This CDR3 has 12 amino acids. From germline, CDR1 is MNHNS and CDR2 SASEGT. The CDR3 protein is CASSERGSDLHF. DNA of the CDR3: TGTGCCAGCAGTGAACGGGGGTCGGACCTCCACTTT.

In this sample, this clone turned up once. V usage is TRBV5-5 and J usage is TRBJ2-7; D remains unclear. Germline V gene lookup returns CDR1 SGHKS and CDR2 YYEKEE (reference sequence). There are 11 residues in the CDR3. V was clipped by 4 bases and J by 3 bases, with 5 bases between them. The CDR3 region is CASSIFYEQYF. CDR3 DNA sequence: TGTGCCAGCAGCATCTTCTACGAGCAGTACTTC.

This sequence joins TRBV6-2 or TRBV6-3 and TRBJ2-1; a weak D match, TRBD2 (5 bases). Germline loops: CDR1 MNHEY, CDR2 SVGEGT. The CDR3 contains 15 residues. Trimming took off 5 bases at V and 6 bases at J, with 17 bases between the two ends. The CDR3 region has the DNA TGTGCCAGCAGTCCCCTAGCTTACCGGGTCAATGAGCAGTTCTTC. Translation: CASSPLAYRVNEQFF.

This clone was found once. The chain's CDR3 is CASSQLEVPAANEKLFF. The DNA for the CDR3 is TGCGCCAGCAGCCAATTAGAGGTGCCCGCGGCTAATGAAAAACTGTTTTTT. The chain uses TRBV4-1 and TRBJ1-4, with D unresolved. The CDR3 is made up of 17 amino acids. Germline V gene data show CDR1 as MGHRA and CDR2 as YSYEKL. Trimming left V 2 bases short and J 3 bases short, with 16 bases between.

V is TRBV28 and J is TRBJ1-1; 10 bases line up with TRBD1. V lost 8 bases, J lost 5 bases, and 14 bases stayed unmatched. The CDR3 is 16 residues long. Germline assignment: CDR1 MDHEN and CDR2 SYDVKM. The CDR3 loop reads CASDGTGTGEGTEAFF. The CDR3 region has the DNA TGTGCCAGCGACGGAACCGGGACAGGGGAAGGGACTGAAGCTTTCTTT. The full variable domain, with the rest looked up from reference TRBV28 and TRBJ1-1, is DVKVTQSSRYLVKRTGEKVFLECVQDMDHENMFWYRQDPGLGLRLIYFSYDVKMKEKGDIPEGYSVSREKKERFSLILESASTNQTSMYLCASDGTGTGEGTEAFFGQGTRLTVV.

The rearrangement joins TRBV27 to TRBJ2-7; D is ambiguous. There are 11 residues in the CDR3. V lost 8 bases and J lost 10, with 15 bases in between. The germline V gene has CDR1 MNHEY and CDR2 SMNVEV (reference sequence). The CDR3 nucleotides read TGTGCCAGCGGTCTCGCGACTGGTCAGTACTTC. Protein product: CASGLATGQYF.

The CDR3 here is CASSLALSNTEAFF. Here the CDR3 DNA reads TGCGCCAGCAGCTTGGCCCTATCGAACACTGAAGCTTTCTTT. The genes are TRBV5-1 and TRBJ1-1; D unresolved. CDR1 is SGHRS and CDR2 is YFSETQ in the germline V gene. V was clipped by 0 bases and J by 1 base, with 7 bases between them. The CDR3 covers 14 residues.

The V call is TRBV2, the J call TRBJ2-1, with a weak D call TRBD2 (6 bases). Trimming cost V 0 bases and J 7 bases, with 16 bases left between them. CDR3 size: 16 residues. From germline, CDR1 is SNHLY and CDR2 FYNNEI. As DNA, the CDR3 is TGTGCCAGCAGTGAAGCGCGTCGCGCGGGGAGGAATGAGCAGTTCTTC. Translated: CASSEARRAGRNEQFF. Combining the CDR3 with reference TRBV2 and TRBJ2-1 gives the whole variable domain EPEVTQTPSHQVTQMGQEVILRCVPISNHLYFYWYRQILGQKVEFLVSFYNNEISEKSEIFDDQFSVERPDGSNFTLKIRSTKLEDSAMYFCASSEARRAGRNEQFFGPGTRLTVL.

The chain combines TRBV4-1 with TRBJ1-2; no definite D call. The V gene lost 2 bases and the J gene lost 7 bases, with 14 bases spanning the gap. Germline V gives CDR1 MGHRA, CDR2 YSYEKL. There are 14 residues in the CDR3. The CDR3 DNA is TGCGCCAGCAGCCAATTCCGGGGTTCAGGTGGCTACACCTTC. Protein: CASSQFRGSGGYTF.

The rearrangement uses TRBV6-5 and TRBJ1-1, with 10 bases that match TRBD1. The CDR3 contains 13 residues. Germline CDR1 and CDR2: MNHEY and SVGAGI. V lost 6 bases, J lost 5 bases, and 3 bases stayed unmatched. The CDR3 sequence: CASRRDRGTEAFF. As DNA, the CDR3 is TGTGCCAGCAGAAGGGACAGGGGTACTGAAGCTTTCTTT.

The chain links TRBV5-1 to TRBJ2-7; 9 nucleotides align to TRBD1. The V gene's germline CDR1 is SGHRS and CDR2 YFSETQ. CDR3 length: 13 residues. The J segment lost 5 bases and the V segment lost 5 bases, leaving 5 bases of the junction unmatched. The CDR3, as DNA: TGCGCCAGCAGAGGGACAGGGATCCACGAGCAGTACTTC. It yields the protein CASRGTGIHEQYF.

This clone has a single count. The chain uses TRBV19 and TRBJ1-1; D not resolved. Germline V gene lookup returns CDR1 LNHDA and CDR2 SQIVND (reference sequence). The CDR3 runs to 13 residues. The CDR3 DNA follows: TGTGCTTCGTCGGAGTCTTATTACACTGAAGCTTTCTTT. Its translation is CASSESYYTEAFF.

V and J are TRBV11-2 and TRBJ2-3; 8 bases fit TRBD1. The CDR3 extends over 15 amino acids. Germline CDR1 SGHAT, CDR2 FQNNGV. With V trimmed by 1 base and J by 7 bases, 7 bases remained unmatched. CDR3 in DNA: TGTGCCAGCAGCTTAGGGGCAGGGGGCCTAAATACGCAGTATTTT. It encodes CASSLGAGGLNTQYF.